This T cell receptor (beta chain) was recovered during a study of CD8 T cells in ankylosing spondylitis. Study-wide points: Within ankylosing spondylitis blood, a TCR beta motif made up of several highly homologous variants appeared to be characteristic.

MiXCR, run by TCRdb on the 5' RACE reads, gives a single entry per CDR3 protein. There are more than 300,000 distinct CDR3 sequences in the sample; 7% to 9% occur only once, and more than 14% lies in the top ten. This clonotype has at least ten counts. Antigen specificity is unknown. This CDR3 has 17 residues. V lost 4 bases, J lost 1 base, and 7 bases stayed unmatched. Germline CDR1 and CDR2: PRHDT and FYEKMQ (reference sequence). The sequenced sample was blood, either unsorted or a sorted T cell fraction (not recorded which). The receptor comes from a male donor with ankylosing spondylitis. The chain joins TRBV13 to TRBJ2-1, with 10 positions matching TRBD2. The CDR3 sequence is CASSSRLAGHSYNEQFF. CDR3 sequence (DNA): TGTGCCAGCAGCTCAAGACTAGCGGGTCATTCCTACAATGAGCAGTTCTTC.